Presented here are 14 T cell receptor beta chains from one specimen sequenced in a study of cytomegalovirus exposure and HLA in healthy donors. The PCR used 60 Vbeta and 13 Jbeta primers. TCRdb's copy holds only in-frame clones and misses some; the assay was immunoSEQ multiplex PCR. The table includes about 130,000 clones, 60% to 80% detected once. Sequencing used PBMCs. The receptors were gathered from a woman between 50 and 59 years old in good health and CMV-seronegative.

The chain couples TRBV11-2 to TRBJ2-7; the match to TRBD1 covers 12 bases. With 3 bases clipped from V and 9 bases from J, the junction kept 6 bases outside the gene matches. CDR1 and CDR2 from the germline V gene are SGHAT and FQNNGV. The CDR3 loop spans 14 amino acids. CDR3 in DNA: TGTGCCAGCAGCTTGGGACAGGGGGCCCCTGGGCAGTACTTC. This sequence encodes CASSLGQGAPGQYF.

The chain employs TRBV18 and TRBJ1-6; 8 nucleotides match TRBD1. Germline CDR1 KGHSH, CDR2 LQKENI. The length of the CDR3 is 14 residues. V lost 3 bases and J lost 10; bases outside the gene matches: 5. The chain's CDR3 is CASSPQDRASPLHF. The CDR3 DNA reads TGTGCCAGCTCACCGCAGGACAGGGCCTCACCCCTCCACTTT.

This chain links TRBV29-1 with TRBJ2-5; 9 nucleotides match TRBD2. V shed 4 bases and J 5 bases; nucleotides not matched to a gene: 11. Germline V gene data show CDR1 as SQVTM and CDR2 as ANQGSEA. The CDR3 has 15 residues. CDR3 nucleotide sequence: TGCAGCGTTGGACTCGCGGGAGGGCCGGGGGAGACCCAGTACTTC. The encoded protein is CSVGLAGGPGETQYF.

The table lists this clone with a count of one. This chain joins TRBV5-5 and TRBJ2-2; D perhaps matches TRBD2 (6 bases). This CDR3 spans 16 amino acids. Trimming left V 2 bases short and J 6 bases short, with 17 bases between. Germline-derived CDR1 and CDR2 are SGHKS and YYEKEE (reference sequence). The CDR3 region has the DNA TGTGCCAGCAGCTTTTTTAGGGAGGATAGGGCCGGGGAGCTGTTTTTT. Its translation: CASSFFREDRAGELFF.

This sequence joins TRBV20-1 and TRBJ2-7; D unresolved. Germline V gives CDR1 DFQATT, CDR2 SNEGSKA (reference sequence). V lost 3 bases to trimming and J lost 3 bases, with 6 bases between them. This CDR3 spans 11 amino acids. CDR3 DNA: TGCAGTGCTAGTATCGGCTACGAGCAGTACTTC. It translates to CSASIGYEQYF.

The J gene is TRBJ1-5, the V gene TRBV9, with 7 bases aligning to TRBD1. Germline trimming cut 3 bases from V and 4 bases from J; bases unmatched to any gene: 4. From germline, CDR1 is SGDLS and CDR2 YYNGEE. CDR3 size: 14 residues. DNA of the CDR3: TGTGCCAGCAGCGATGGGACAGTAAATCAGCCCCAGCATTTT. Amino acids: CASSDGTVNQPQHF.

The J gene is TRBJ2-7, the V gene TRBV19; 12 nucleotides line up with TRBD1. Germline V gene sequence: CDR1 LNHDA, CDR2 SQIVND (reference sequence). With V trimmed by 7 bases and J by 10 bases, 14 bases remained unmatched. The CDR3 spans 15 residues. DNA for the CDR3: TGTGCCAGTACCGGACGGGGGGGGACAGGGGGCCCCCAGTACTTC. The encoded protein is CASTGRGGTGGPQYF.

Of note for this clone: The junction departs from the called germline gene at one end, perhaps through a read error. Here the CDR3 DNA reads TGTTCCAGCAGCCCCTCTGAGGGCTACACCTTC. It yields the protein CSSSPSEGYTF. This chain joins TRBV7-9 and TRBJ1-2, with D unclear. CDR3 length equals 11 residues. Germline lookup yields CDR1 SEHNR and CDR2 FQNEAQ (reference sequence).

The rearrangement links TRBV30 to TRBJ2-3; 7 positions match TRBD2. V was pared by 4 bases and J by 3 bases, with 1 base of the junction left unmatched. CDR3 length equals 12 residues. Germline assignment: CDR1 GTSNPN and CDR2 SVGIG (reference sequence). CDR3 nucleotides: TGTGCCTGGAAGGGAGGGACAGATACGCAGTATTTT. It codes for CAWKGGTDTQYF.

The CDR3 coding sequence is TGTGCCAGCAGTTACCGACAGGCCGGCACTGAAGCTTTCTTT. Translating gives CASSYRQAGTEAFF. This sequence joins TRBV27 and TRBJ1-1; D is possibly TRBD1 (6 bases). Per germline, CDR1 MNHEY and CDR2 SMNVEV (reference sequence). The length of the CDR3 is 14 residues. Trimming left V 4 bases short and J 4 bases short, with 13 bases between.

This clone showed up just once. Here the CDR3 DNA reads TGTGCCAGCAGCCAAGAAACGGGGGGATACAATGAGCAGTTCTTC. Residues: CASSQETGGYNEQFF. The chain recombines TRBV4-2 with TRBJ2-1; the match to TRBD2 covers 7 bases. Germline CDR1 reads LGHNA; CDR2 reads YNFKEQ. V lost 0 bases, J lost 4 bases, and 3 bases stayed unmatched. There are 15 residues in the CDR3.

V and J are TRBV28 and TRBJ1-4, with TRBD1 identical over 8 bases. With V trimmed by 2 bases and J by 8 bases, 4 bases remained unmatched. The CDR3 covers 14 residues. Germline V gives CDR1 MDHEN, CDR2 SYDVKM. CDR3 sequence reads: CASSLQGAREKLFF. CDR3 nucleotide sequence: TGTGCCAGCAGTTTACAGGGGGCACGGGAAAAACTGTTTTTT.

The chain is built from TRBV13 and TRBJ2-3; weak D call: TRBD2 (6 bases). CDR1 is PRHDT, CDR2 FYEKMQ, per germline (reference sequence). V shed 5 bases and J shed 0 bases, with 15 bases lying between them. The CDR3 length is 16 residues. CDR3 in DNA: TGTGCCAGCAGCCAATTCGGGGGAATGAGCACAGATACGCAGTATTTT. It encodes CASSQFGGMSTDTQYF.

The chain joins TRBV2 to TRBJ2-7; a weak D match, TRBD1 (5 bases). The V and J ends lost 0 bases and 4 bases respectively, with 10 bases between them. Germline V gives CDR1 SNHLY, CDR2 FYNNEI. The CDR3 totals 14 residues. CDR3 sequence: CASSEATGRYEQYF. CDR3 in DNA: TGTGCCAGCAGTGAAGCTACAGGAAGGTACGAGCAGTACTTC.